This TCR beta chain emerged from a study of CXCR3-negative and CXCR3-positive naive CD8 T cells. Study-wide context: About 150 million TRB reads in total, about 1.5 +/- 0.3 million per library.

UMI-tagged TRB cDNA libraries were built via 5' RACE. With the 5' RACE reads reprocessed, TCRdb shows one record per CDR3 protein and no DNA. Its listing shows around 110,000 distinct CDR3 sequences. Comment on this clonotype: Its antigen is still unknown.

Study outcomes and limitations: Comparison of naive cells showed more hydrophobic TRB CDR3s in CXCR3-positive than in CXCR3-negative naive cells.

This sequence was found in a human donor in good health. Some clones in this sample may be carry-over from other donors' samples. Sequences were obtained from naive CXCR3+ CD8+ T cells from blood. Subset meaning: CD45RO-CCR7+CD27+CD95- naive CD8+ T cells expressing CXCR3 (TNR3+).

Here the CDR3 reads CASSLELAGKTGELFF. The chain has TRBV5-1 and TRBJ2-2; the D gene TCRdb calls, TRBD2, cannot be checked with no DNA. CDR1 SGHRS and CDR2 YFSETQ come from the germline V gene. The CDR3 loop spans 16 amino acids. The variable domain in full, with the rest retrieved from reference TRBV5-1 and TRBJ2-2, is KAGVTQTPRYLIKTRGQQVTLSCSPISGHRSVSWYQQTPGQGLQFLFEYFSETQRNKGNFPGRFSGRQFSNSRSEMNVSTLELGDSALYLCASSLELAGKTGELFFGEGSRLTVL.